This T cell receptor (beta chain) was identified in a study of cytomegalovirus exposure and HLA in healthy donors. Overall study findings and caveats: Being indistinguishable, some V segments were excluded, TRBV6-2 and TRBV6-3 among them. Researchers had no immune exposure information except CMV serostatus available.

The PCR made use of 60 Vbeta and 13 Jbeta primers. The table came from immunoSEQ multiplex PCR; TCRdb's copy has only in-frame clones and leaves some out. This sample has some 120,000 clones, with approximately 74% found just once. The CDR3 extends over 17 amino acids. The germline V gene encodes CDR1 SGHRS and CDR2 YFSETQ. J was trimmed by 0 bases and V by 0 bases; bases with no gene match: 2. On this clone: What it binds is not known.

The source is a man aged 40-55 years in good health and CMV-seropositive. The chain is built from TRBV5-1 and TRBJ2-2, with TRBD2 matching 10 bases. The source material was PBMCs. The CDR3 region is CASSLVLAGSNTGELFF. The DNA of the CDR3 is TGCGCCAGCAGCTTGGTACTAGCGGGATCGAACACCGGGGAGCTGTTTTTT. Filled out from reference TRBV5-1 and TRBJ2-2, the complete variable domain reads KAGVTQTPRYLIKTRGQQVTLSCSPISGHRSVSWYQQTPGQGLQFLFEYFSETQRNKGNFPGRFSGRQFSNSRSEMNVSTLELGDSALYLCASSLVLAGSNTGELFFGEGSRLTVL.